One sample yielded the 30 T cell receptor beta chains listed below, sequenced in a study of blood T cell repertoires in COVID-19 (dated by TCRdb to the early 2020s). The library was produced with the immunoSEQ multiplex PCR assay. Entries here come from immuneACCESS through TCRdb and include only in-frame sequences with V and J called. Some clones fail to appear in such tables; in the studies checked, an unresolved V gene covers under half of the shortfall, and the cause of the remainder is unknown. The sample yields 50,000 to 65,000 clones; about four fifths were counted once. 15% to 20% of the sample belongs to the ten largest clones. The sequenced sample was peripheral blood. These receptor sequences come from a man between 60 and 75 years old with COVID-19, enrolled during active disease.

V gene TRBV5-1 combines with J gene TRBJ2-5; 8 bases are shared with TRBD1. V gave up 2 bases and J gave up 2 bases; unmatched junction bases: 8. Germline lookup yields CDR1 SGHRS and CDR2 YFSETQ. The CDR3 covers 16 residues. In DNA form, the CDR3 reads TGCGCCAGCAGCTTATCTGGACAGGGCGTTCAAGAGACCCAGTACTTC. Its protein product is CASSLSGQGVQETQYF.

The CDR3 spells CASSPEGNNSPLHF. DNA of the CDR3: TGCGCCAGCTCCCCAGAGGGTAATAATTCACCCCTCCACTTT. V is TRBV5-1 and J is TRBJ1-6; D not resolved. V dropped 7 bases and J dropped 5 bases, with 13 bases sitting between them. The germline CDR1 and CDR2 sequences are SGHRS and YFSETQ. The CDR3 extends over 14 amino acids.

The rearrangement uses TRBV28 and TRBJ2-6; 9 bases agree with TRBD1. The V gene end was trimmed by 5 bases and the J gene end by 4 bases; junction bases not matched to a gene: 9. The germline gives CDR1 MDHEN, CDR2 SYDVKM. The CDR3 covers 17 residues. The CDR3 coding sequence is TGTGCCAGCAGTCCACTACAGGGGGCGCGGGGGGCCAACGTCCTGACTTTC. It translates to CASSPLQGARGANVLTF.

The genes are TRBV29-1 and TRBJ2-7, with D possibly TRBD2 on 5 matching bases. Trimming left V 7 bases short and J 6 bases short, with 19 bases between. The CDR3 sequence is 13 residues long. Germline V CDR1 and CDR2: SQVTM, ANQGSEA. In nucleotides, the CDR3 is TGCAGCGCCTGGGCACTAGGAGAGCGCGAGCAGTACTTC. It encodes CSAWALGEREQYF.

The chain has TRBV19 and TRBJ1-5; D unclear. Trimming took 0 bases from V and 6 from J, leaving 9 bases between them. Germline CDR1 reads LNHDA; CDR2 reads SQIVND (reference sequence). The CDR3 is 14 residues long. The CDR3 DNA reads TGTGCCAGTAGTATAGACCGGTCGGGTCAGCCCCAGCATTTT. It is translated as CASSIDRSGQPQHF.

The chain carries TRBV7-9 and TRBJ2-3; 13 bases are shared with TRBD2. Germline-derived CDR1 and CDR2 are SEHNR and FQNEAQ (reference sequence). The CDR3 runs to 16 residues. The V segment lost 5 bases and the J segment 2 bases; nucleotides outside the gene matches: 4. CDR3 protein: CASSVLAGGPTDTQYF. The CDR3 bases are TGTGCCAGCAGCGTACTAGCGGGGGGGCCCACAGATACGCAGTATTTT. Based on the CDR3 plus reference TRBV7-9 and TRBJ2-3, the full variable domain is DTGVSQNPRHKITKRGQNVTFRCDPISEHNRLYWYRQTLGQGPEFLTYFQNEAQLEKSRLLSDRFSAERPKGSFSTLEIQRTEQGDSAMYLCASSVLAGGPTDTQYFGPGTRLTVL.

The chain employs TRBV19 and TRBJ1-6; D gene uncertain. The CDR3 runs to 14 residues. The germline CDR1 and CDR2 sequences are LNHDA and SQIVND (reference sequence). V was trimmed by 3 bases and J by 7 bases, leaving 10 bases between them. The CDR3 DNA is TGTGCCAGTAGTATCGCACAGCTGAATTCACCCCTCCACTTT. The encoded protein is CASSIAQLNSPLHF.

This chain links TRBV10-1 with TRBJ2-3, with TRBD2 identical over 9 bases. This CDR3 spans 13 amino acids. Germline assignment: CDR1 WNHNN and CDR2 SYGVQD (reference sequence). Germline trimming cut 5 bases from V and 8 bases from J; bases unmatched to any gene: 5. The CDR3 region has the DNA TGCGCCAGCAGTACAGCGGGGGGCGGTACGCAGTATTTT. Amino acid sequence: CASSTAGGGTQYF.

The V and J genes are TRBV29-1 and TRBJ2-1; D gene uncertain. Trimming stripped 5 bases from V and 0 bases from J, with 8 bases between. CDR3 size: 13 residues. CDR1 and CDR2 from the germline V gene are SQVTM and ANQGSEA. CDR3 residues: CSVLTVSYNEQFF. CDR3 coding DNA: TGCAGCGTTTTAACAGTCTCCTACAATGAGCAGTTCTTC.

The chain employs TRBV18 and TRBJ2-5; TRBD2 matches at 7 bases. Trimming took 2 bases from V and 2 from J; bases not matched to a gene: 5. Germline CDR1 is KGHSH and CDR2 is LQKENI. The CDR3 consists of 15 residues. In DNA form, the CDR3 reads TGTGCCAGCTCACCAACTAGGACTAGGCAAGAGACCCAGTACTTC. Amino acids: CASSPTRTRQETQYF.

The chain links TRBV13 to TRBJ1-2; D perhaps matches TRBD1 (5 bases). Germline V gives CDR1 PRHDT, CDR2 FYEKMQ (reference sequence). The CDR3 extends over 13 amino acids. Between the trimmed V and J ends, which lost 5 bases and 4 bases, there was a span of 11 bases. In nucleotides, the CDR3 is TGTGCCAGCAGCGCCCCGGGGGGCTATGGCTACACCTTC. Its translation is CASSAPGGYGYTF.

The sample holds one count of this clone. The gene calls are TRBV5-1 and TRBJ1-1, with D possibly matching TRBD1 (6 bases). The germline V and J ends were trimmed by 4 bases and 2 bases, with 12 bases remaining between them. The CDR3 has 14 amino acids. Germline loops: CDR1 SGHRS, CDR2 YFSETQ. CDR3 region: CASSAQTGNTEAFF. The CDR3 nucleotides read TGCGCCAGCAGCGCCCAGACAGGAAACACTGAAGCTTTCTTT.

The chain uses TRBV25-1 and TRBJ1-2; D is ambiguous. This CDR3 has 13 residues. CDR1 and CDR2 from the germline V gene are MGHDK and SYGVNS. Trimming took 1 base from V and 5 from J, leaving 8 bases between them. For the CDR3, the DNA is TGTGCCAGCAGTGAATCGCTACAGTATGGCTACACCTTC. The encoded protein is CASSESLQYGYTF.

The rearrangement links TRBV3-1 (or the pseudogene TRBV3-2) to TRBJ1-3; 7 bases line up with TRBD1. The V gene's germline CDR1 is LGHDT and CDR2 YNNKEL (reference sequence). V shed 1 base and J 0 bases; nucleotides not matched to a gene: 6. The CDR3 spans 17 residues. Written as DNA, the CDR3 is TGTGCCAGCAGCCAAGCCTCAGGGGGTTACTCTGGAAACACCATATATTTT. It codes for CASSQASGGYSGNTIYF.

V and J are TRBV6-5 and TRBJ1-2, with a weak D call TRBD1 (5 bases). From germline, CDR1 is MNHEY and CDR2 SVGAGI. This CDR3 has 13 residues. V lost 0 bases, J lost 10 bases, and 12 bases lay in between. CDR3 residues: CASSYSGNRIYTF. The CDR3 DNA is TGTGCCAGCAGTTACTCGGGCAACAGGATCTACACCTTC.

The V call is TRBV19, the J call TRBJ2-7; TRBD2 agrees at 7 bases. The CDR3 is made up of 15 amino acids. After removal of 3 bases from V and 0 bases from J, the junction contained 5 bases not matched to a gene. CDR1 LNHDA and CDR2 SQIVND come from the germline V gene (reference sequence). The CDR3 sequence is CASSIIGGSSYEQYF. The CDR3 DNA reads as TGTGCCAGTAGTATCATTGGCGGGAGCTCCTACGAGCAGTACTTC.

V usage is TRBV7-9 and J usage is TRBJ1-1, with TRBD1 identical over 7 bases. The junction had 13 bases not matched to a gene; V was cut back by 1 base and J by 5 bases. The CDR3 contains 17 residues. CDR1 and CDR2 (germline): SEHNR, FQNEAQ (reference sequence). The CDR3 is CASSLENLGAGGTEAFF. The CDR3 region has the DNA TGTGCCAGCAGCTTAGAGAATTTAGGGGCAGGGGGGACTGAAGCTTTCTTT.

This clone was found a few times. The same CDR3 also results from other DNA sequences found in this sample. The chain uses TRBV3-1 (or the pseudogene TRBV3-2) and TRBJ2-7, with D perhaps TRBD2 (5 bases). The CDR3 spans 14 residues. Trimming removed 1 base from V and 0 bases from J, with 7 bases in between. CDR1 and CDR2 (germline): LGHDT, YNNKEL (reference sequence). In DNA form, the CDR3 reads TGTGCCAGCAGCCAAGGGACTGGCTCCTACGAGCAGTACTTC. It specifies CASSQGTGSYEQYF.

The J gene is TRBJ2-1, the V gene TRBV7-9, with TRBD2 matching over 10 bases. This CDR3 comprises 17 residues. CDR1 is SEHNR, CDR2 FQNEAQ, per germline (reference sequence). Unmatched junction bases numbered 6, after V lost 0 bases and J lost 4 bases. This CDR3 is CASSLAGGLATYNEQFF. CDR3 bases: TGTGCCAGCAGCTTAGCGGGGGGACTAGCGACTTACAATGAGCAGTTCTTC.

The chain uses TRBV19 and TRBJ1-6; D is perhaps TRBD1 (5 bases). Germline CDR1 LNHDA, CDR2 SQIVND (reference sequence). Trimming removed 7 bases at V and 6 bases at J, with 16 bases between. CDR3 length: 15 amino acids. The CDR3 region is CASTTIRDSNSPLHF. CDR3 sequence (DNA): TGTGCCAGTACCACTATTAGAGACAGTAATTCACCCCTCCACTTT.

This chain connects TRBV12-5 to TRBJ2-2; TRBD2 matches 12 bases. Germline V CDR1 and CDR2: LGHNT, FRNRAP. This CDR3 region has 19 residues. J lost 2 bases, V lost 1 base, and 8 bases had no gene match. Here the CDR3 reads CASGLGRLAGASNTGELFF. The CDR3 region has the DNA TGTGCTAGTGGTTTGGGCCGACTAGCGGGGGCCTCCAACACCGGGGAGCTGTTTTTT.

The chain uses TRBV7-9 and TRBJ2-7; D remains unclear. In germline, CDR1 is SEHNR, CDR2 FQNEAQ (reference sequence). There are 11 residues in the CDR3. V was clipped by 5 bases and J by 3 bases, with 5 bases between them. DNA for the CDR3: TGTGCCAGCAGCCAACTCTACGAGCAGTACTTC. Protein: CASSQLYEQYF.

The chain employs TRBV6-4 and TRBJ2-1, with 10 bases matching TRBD2. The CDR3 loop spans 15 amino acids. V dropped 2 bases and J dropped 2; count of bases not matched to a gene: 0. Germline assignment: CDR1 MRHNA and CDR2 SNTAGT. The CDR3 sequence: CASSDLAGAYNEQFF. In DNA, the CDR3 is TGTGCCAGCAGTGACCTAGCGGGAGCCTACAATGAGCAGTTCTTC.

J is TRBJ1-1 and V is TRBV9; no clear D gene. The CDR3 extends over 14 amino acids. Trimming stripped 4 bases from V and 2 bases from J, with 12 bases between. Germline CDR1 is SGDLS and CDR2 is YYNGEE. The CDR3 protein is CASSPPTFNTEAFF. CDR3 DNA sequence: TGTGCCAGCAGCCCCCCAACATTTAACACTGAAGCTTTCTTT. Based on the CDR3 plus reference TRBV9 and TRBJ1-1, the full variable domain is DSGVTQTPKHLITATGQRVTLRCSPRSGDLSVYWYQQSLDQGLQFLIQYYNGEERAKGNILERFSAQQFPDLHSELNLSSLELGDSALYFCASSPPTFNTEAFFGQGTRLTVV.

The V call is TRBV11-1, the J call TRBJ2-5; D is possibly TRBD1 (6 bases). V was pared by 5 bases and J by 3 bases, with 13 bases between. Germline-derived CDR1 and CDR2 are SGHAT and FQDESV (reference sequence). This CDR3 spans 14 amino acids. CDR3: CASSAGTIKETQYF. The CDR3 region has the DNA TGTGCCAGCAGCGCCGGGACAATAAAAGAGACCCAGTACTTC.

V and J are TRBV5-4 and TRBJ2-1; 7 bases are shared with TRBD2. Germline CDR1 reads SGHNT; CDR2 reads YYREEE (reference sequence). The junction had 11 bases not matched to a gene; V was cut back by 5 bases and J by 6 bases. The CDR3 totals 15 residues. Written as DNA, the CDR3 is TGTGCCAGCAGTCATCCTACCGGGACTACCAATGAGCAGTTCTTC. Its translation is CASSHPTGTTNEQFF.

The chain combines TRBV10-2 with TRBJ1-2; D gene ambiguous. The V end lost 8 bases, the J end lost 4 bases, and 17 bases lay between the germline ends. This CDR3 is built from 14 residues. Per germline, CDR1 WSHSY and CDR2 SAAADI. CDR3 nucleotide sequence: TGCGCCAGCGGTTTTGCGGAAGACTTCTATGGCTACACCTTC. Translating gives CASGFAEDFYGYTF.

The chain carries TRBV4-2 and TRBJ2-3; D not certain. The CDR3 loop spans 13 amino acids. Germline V lookup: CDR1 LGHNA, CDR2 YNFKEQ. Trimming removed 4 bases from V and 2 bases from J, with 7 bases in between. CDR3 nucleotides: TGTGCCAGCAGCCCCCTAGACACAGATACGCAGTATTTT. Its translation is CASSPLDTDTQYF.

This rearrangement joins TRBV19 to TRBJ2-5, with 8 bases matching TRBD1. The germline V gene encodes CDR1 LNHDA and CDR2 SQIVND (reference sequence). J was trimmed by 7 bases and V by 6 bases; bases with no gene match: 7. There are 13 residues in the CDR3. The CDR3 spells CASSGQGSGTQYF. The DNA of the CDR3 is TGTGCCAGTAGCGGACAGGGATCAGGGACCCAGTACTTC. Full variable domain (outside the CDR3, taken from reference TRBV19 and TRBJ2-5): DGGITQSPKYLFRKEGQNVTLSCEQNLNHDAMYWYRQDPGQGLRLIYYSQIVNDFQKGDIAEGYSVSREKKESFPLTVTSAQKNPTAFYLCASSGQGSGTQYFGPGTRLLVL.

The chain couples TRBV24-1 to TRBJ2-2; 9 nucleotides line up with TRBD2. Germline CDR1 and CDR2: KGHDR and SFDVKD. Losses at the gene ends were 0 bases for V and 2 bases for J; bases not matched to a gene: 3. The CDR3 is made up of 17 amino acids. The CDR3, as DNA: TGTGCCACCAGTGATTTGTCACTAGCGGGTAACACCGGGGAGCTGTTTTTT. It translates to CATSDLSLAGNTGELFF.